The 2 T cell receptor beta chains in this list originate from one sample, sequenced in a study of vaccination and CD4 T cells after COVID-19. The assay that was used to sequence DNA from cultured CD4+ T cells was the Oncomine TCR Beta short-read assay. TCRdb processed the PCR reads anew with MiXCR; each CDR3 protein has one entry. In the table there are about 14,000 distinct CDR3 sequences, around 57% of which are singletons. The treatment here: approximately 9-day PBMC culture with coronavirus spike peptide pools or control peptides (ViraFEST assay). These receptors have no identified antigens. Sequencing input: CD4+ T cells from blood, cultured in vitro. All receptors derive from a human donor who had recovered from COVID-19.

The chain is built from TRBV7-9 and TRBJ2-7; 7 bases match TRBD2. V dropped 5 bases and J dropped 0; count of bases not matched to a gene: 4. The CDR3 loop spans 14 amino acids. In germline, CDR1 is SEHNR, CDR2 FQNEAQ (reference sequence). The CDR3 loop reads CASSPPGGSYEQYF. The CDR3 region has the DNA TGTGCCAGCAGCCCACCGGGGGGCTCCTACGAGCAGTACTTC.

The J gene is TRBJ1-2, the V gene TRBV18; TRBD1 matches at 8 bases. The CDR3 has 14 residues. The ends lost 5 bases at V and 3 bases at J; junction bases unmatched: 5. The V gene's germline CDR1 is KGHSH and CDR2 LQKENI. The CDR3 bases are TGTGCCAGCTCAGCGGACAGGGCGGACTATGGCTACACCTTC. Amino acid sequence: CASSADRADYGYTF.